A single sample is the source of the 22 T cell receptor beta chains below, sequenced in a study of OX40 agonist ivuxolimab in advanced cancers. TCRdb keeps only in-frame clones here, not all; method: immunoSEQ multiplex PCR. In the table there are tens of thousands of clones, 75% to 90% of which are singletons. The specimen comprised CD4+ or CD8+ T cells sorted from blood, sampled in a trial of the OX40 agonist ivuxolimab. Receptors originate from an adult with an advanced solid tumor such as melanoma, head and neck, liver or kidney cancer.

The CDR3 nucleotides read TGTGCCAGCAGCGTAGAGAAGAGGGGAGGAGTAGACGAGCAGTACTTC. Translation gives CASSVEKRGGVDEQYF. V gene TRBV9 combines with J gene TRBJ2-7, with D perhaps TRBD2 (6 bases). Trimming pared 0 bases from V and 5 bases from J, leaving 18 bases between. CDR1 and CDR2 from the germline V gene are SGDLS and YYNGEE. The CDR3 runs 16 residues.

The rearrangement links TRBV7-2 to TRBJ2-5, with D perhaps matching TRBD1 or TRBD2 (5 bases each). Deletions cut 3 bases from V and 5 bases from J, with 13 bases between. Germline V gene lookup returns CDR1 SGHTA and CDR2 FQGNSA. The CDR3 runs 14 residues. CDR3 nucleotide sequence: TGTGCCAGCAGCTTTGGGGGTAGAGTGGAGACCCAGTACTTC. Its protein product is CASSFGGRVETQYF.

The chain employs TRBV27 and TRBJ2-3; 8 bases are a match to TRBD2. The CDR3 runs 14 residues. J lost 4 bases, V lost 4 bases, and 4 bases had no gene match. Looked up from germline, CDR1 is MNHEY and CDR2 is SMNVEV (reference sequence). CDR3 in DNA: TGTGCCAGCAGTTCCCGGACTAGCTCAGATACGCAGTATTTT. Translating gives CASSSRTSSDTQYF.

The chain carries TRBV2 and TRBJ2-5; TRBD1 matches 8 bases. Looked up from germline, CDR1 is SNHLY and CDR2 is FYNNEI. Germline trimming cut 6 bases from V and 4 bases from J; bases unmatched to any gene: 7. The CDR3 spans 14 residues. This CDR3 reads CASRSRGLGETQYF. CDR3 bases: TGTGCCAGCAGAAGCAGGGGGCTTGGAGAGACCCAGTACTTC.

This rearrangement joins TRBV5-1 to TRBJ2-1, with 9 bases matching TRBD2. This CDR3 has 16 residues. With 0 bases clipped from V and 4 bases from J, the junction kept 5 bases outside the gene matches. Germline V gene lookup returns CDR1 SGHRS and CDR2 YFSETQ. The CDR3 bases are TGCGCCAGCAGCTTGGGATTAGCGGGAGCATACAATGAGCAGTTCTTC. Encoded protein: CASSLGLAGAYNEQFF. The complete variable domain, with remaining parts taken from reference TRBV5-1 and TRBJ2-1, reads KAGVTQTPRYLIKTRGQQVTLSCSPISGHRSVSWYQQTPGQGLQFLFEYFSETQRNKGNFPGRFSGRQFSNSRSEMNVSTLELGDSALYLCASSLGLAGAYNEQFFGPGTRLTVL.

The V and J genes are TRBV27 and TRBJ2-4; D might be TRBD1 or TRBD2, each matching 5 bases. Germline-derived CDR1 and CDR2 are MNHEY and SMNVEV (reference sequence). V dropped 4 bases and J dropped 3 bases, with 13 bases sitting between them. This CDR3 comprises 15 residues. The chain's CDR3 is CASSSPGAGKNIQYF. CDR3 DNA: TGTGCCAGCAGTTCTCCCGGGGCAGGCAAAAACATTCAGTACTTC.

The chain combines TRBV28 with TRBJ2-1; D is uncertain. The CDR3 is 15 residues long. V lost 8 bases to trimming and J lost 7 bases, with 21 bases between them. From germline, CDR1 is MDHEN and CDR2 SYDVKM. CDR3 DNA sequence: TGTGCCAGCGTCCCAAGACTGGTCGATGGGAATGAGCAGTTCTTC. Protein sequence: CASVPRLVDGNEQFF.

The chain has TRBV19 and TRBJ1-1; no clear D. This CDR3 is built from 12 residues. V lost 6 bases and J lost 7, with 12 bases in between. Germline V gene sequence: CDR1 LNHDA, CDR2 SQIVND (reference sequence). The CDR3 DNA reads as TGTGCCAGTAGCCCCTGGACGGGTGAAGCTTTCTTT. This encodes CASSPWTGEAFF.

The CDR3, as DNA: TGTGCCAGCAGCCCCCGACTAGCCAACCTCTACGAGCAGTACTTC. The encoded protein is CASSPRLANLYEQYF. The chain links TRBV9 to TRBJ2-7; 7 bases are shared with TRBD2. The ends lost 4 bases at V and 3 bases at J; junction bases unmatched: 10. CDR1 SGDLS and CDR2 YYNGEE come from the germline V gene. The CDR3 length is 15 residues.

The V gene is TRBV5-1, the J gene TRBJ2-1, with 10 positions matching TRBD2. Germline V gives CDR1 SGHRS, CDR2 YFSETQ. J was trimmed by 6 bases and V by 2 bases; bases with no gene match: 2. This CDR3 region has 14 residues. This CDR3 reads CASSFSSGGNEQFF. The CDR3 DNA is TGCGCCAGCAGCTTTTCTAGCGGGGGCAATGAGCAGTTCTTC.

The chain joins TRBV9 to TRBJ2-1, with D maybe TRBD2 (7 bases). Per germline, CDR1 SGDLS and CDR2 YYNGEE. CDR3 length: 16 amino acids. Trimming shortened V by 3 bases and J by 1 base, and 14 bases separated the two germline ends. This CDR3 is CASSAYGGRSYNEQFF. CDR3 in DNA: TGTGCCAGCAGCGCTTACGGGGGGCGATCCTACAATGAGCAGTTCTTC.

J is TRBJ1-4 and V is TRBV27, with D maybe TRBD1 (6 bases). Germline values: CDR1 MNHEY, CDR2 SMNVEV (reference sequence). The germline V and J ends were trimmed by 6 bases and 4 bases, with 12 bases remaining between them. This CDR3 has 14 amino acids. The CDR3 region has the DNA TGTGCCAGCAGAAGGGTCAGGGGTAATGAAAAACTGTTTTTT. It codes for CASRRVRGNEKLFF.

The V call is TRBV9, the J call TRBJ2-7; 11 positions match TRBD2. The length of the CDR3 is 17 residues. V trimming: 4 bases; J trimming: 5 bases; junction bases outside the gene matches: 14. Germline CDR1 SGDLS, CDR2 YYNGEE. The CDR3 region has the DNA TGTGCCAGCAGCTCGACTAGCGGGGAGCCGGGGTTCCACGAGCAGTACTTC. Translated, it gives CASSSTSGEPGFHEQYF. The complete variable domain, with remaining parts taken from reference TRBV9 and TRBJ2-7, reads DSGVTQTPKHLITATGQRVTLRCSPRSGDLSVYWYQQSLDQGLQFLIQYYNGEERAKGNILERFSAQQFPDLHSELNLSSLELGDSALYFCASSSTSGEPGFHEQYFGPGTRLTVT.

V is TRBV4-1 and J is TRBJ1-3; weak D call: TRBD1 (6 bases). V was shortened by 2 bases and J by 2 bases, with 10 bases between the two germline ends. Germline loops: CDR1 MGHRA, CDR2 YSYEKL. The CDR3 covers 15 residues. The CDR3 loop reads CASSQQGLTGNTIYF. Here the CDR3 DNA reads TGCGCCAGCAGCCAACAGGGGTTAACTGGAAACACCATATATTTT.

This rearrangement joins TRBV7-3 to TRBJ2-1, with D possibly being TRBD2 (5 bases). Germline CDR1 SGHTA, CDR2 FQGTGA. The CDR3 spans 13 residues. V was cut by 5 bases and J by 6 bases, with 11 bases left in between. The CDR3 spells CASSTGESNEQFF. The DNA for the CDR3 is TGTGCCAGCAGCACCGGGGAGAGCAATGAGCAGTTCTTC.

The gene calls are TRBV2 and TRBJ1-1; D is perhaps TRBD1 (6 bases). The V gene lost 3 bases and the J gene lost 5 bases, with 19 bases spanning the gap. The CDR3 has 16 residues. Per germline, CDR1 SNHLY and CDR2 FYNNEI. CDR3 DNA sequence: TGTGCCAGCAGTGATTATACCACAGGGTTCCGGACTGAAGCTTTCTTT. Translated: CASSDYTTGFRTEAFF. The full variable domain, rest sourced from reference TRBV2 and TRBJ1-1, is EPEVTQTPSHQVTQMGQEVILRCVPISNHLYFYWYRQILGQKVEFLVSFYNNEISEKSEIFDDQFSVERPDGSNFTLKIRSTKLEDSAMYFCASSDYTTGFRTEAFFGQGTRLTVV.

The rearrangement uses TRBV7-2 and TRBJ1-1, with a possible D match to TRBD1 (6 bases). From germline, CDR1 is SGHTA and CDR2 FQGNSA. This CDR3 spans 14 amino acids. V lost 2 bases, J lost 5 bases, and 12 bases lay in between. CDR3 bases: TGTGCCAGCAGCTTAAGGGGGTCAGGGACTGAAGCTTTCTTT. The encoded protein is CASSLRGSGTEAFF.

As concerns this clone: Relative to the germline gene, one junction end is altered; a read error may explain this. The rearrangement uses TRBV28 and TRBJ2-4, with D maybe TRBD1 (5 bases). The CDR3 sequence is 12 residues long. Germline V gene lookup returns CDR1 MDHEN and CDR2 SYDVKM. This CDR3 reads CASSLFGHGLNF. Written as DNA, the CDR3 is TGTGCCAGCAGTTTATTTGGACACGGCCTAAACTTC.

As DNA, the CDR3 is TGTGCCAGCAGTGATAGGGCAGCTGGAAACACCATATATTTT. This gives the protein CASSDRAAGNTIYF. The rearrangement joins TRBV2 to TRBJ1-3; D not certain. Trimming took 3 bases from V and 2 from J, leaving 8 bases between them. Germline-derived CDR1 and CDR2 are SNHLY and FYNNEI. The CDR3 length is 14 residues.

The chain is built from TRBV5-6 and TRBJ1-2, with 9 bases identical to TRBD1. Germline values: CDR1 SGHDT, CDR2 YYEEEE. Trimming took 3 bases from V and 7 from J; bases not matched to a gene: 10. This CDR3 region has 15 residues. The CDR3 loop is CASSWGGTGRVGYTF. The DNA for the CDR3 is TGTGCCAGCAGCTGGGGCGGGACAGGGCGAGTTGGCTACACCTTC.

This clone was counted a few times. The chain uses TRBV6-1 and TRBJ2-1; the D gene is possibly TRBD2 (5 bases). V lost 6 bases and J lost 4, with 16 bases in between. The CDR3 is 15 amino acids. Germline V lookup: CDR1 MNHNS, CDR2 SASEGT. The CDR3 sequence: CASSRRTATYNEQFF. The CDR3 nucleotides are TGTGCCAGCAGCCGCAGGACTGCCACTTACAATGAGCAGTTCTTC.

The chain employs TRBV2 and TRBJ2-5; D may be TRBD1 (6 bases). Germline V gene sequence: CDR1 SNHLY, CDR2 FYNNEI. CDR3 size: 14 residues. V lost 5 bases and J lost 1, with 11 bases in between. CDR3 sequence reads: CASSLRTAQETQYF. CDR3 sequence (DNA): TGTGCCAGCAGTCTTCGGACAGCCCAAGAGACCCAGTACTTC.